Included here is one TCR beta chain sequence, with context. This specimen belongs to a study of technical replicates of blood from several donors. Germline CDR1 reads LNHDA; CDR2 reads SQIVND (reference sequence). Deletions cut 7 bases from V and 5 bases from J, with 14 bases between. The CDR3 loop spans 13 amino acids. Clones were sequenced by immunoSEQ multiplex PCR, and TCRdb holds only the in-frame ones, with some missing. The sample includes 9,000 to 15,000 clones, around 92% of them seen just once. The sequencing input was PBMCs. The clonotype originates from a human donor in good health. The chain uses TRBV19 and TRBJ1-1; possibly TRBD1 for D (5 bases). The CDR3 spells CASKGGGTTEAFF. CDR3 coding DNA: TGTGCCAGTAAGGGCGGGGGAACAACTGAAGCTTTCTTT.